This T cell receptor beta chain was observed in a study of early T cells in non-severe SARS-CoV-2 infection. Study at large: Bulk RNA isolated from unsorted whole blood underwent sequencing; chains were not paired.

This clonotype was recorded at least ten times. Antigen unknown. Researchers attached unique molecular identifiers to individual cDNA molecules. TCRdb recomputed calls from the 5' RACE reads with MiXCR, one row per CDR3 protein. Among roughly 54,000 distinct CDR3 sequences listed, roughly 5.5% were seen once. The germline CDR1 and CDR2 sequences are SGHRS and YFSETQ. CDR3 length: 14 residues. Germline trimming cut 4 bases from V and 8 bases from J; bases unmatched to any gene: 8. Study-level results: There was a bias toward anti-spike CD8 responses in VDJdb matching, which missed private and CD4 specificities.

Sequences were obtained from whole blood. The V gene is TRBV5-1, the J gene TRBJ2-3; 9 bases are shared with TRBD1. The receptor was isolated from an adult who was a healthcare worker with PCR-confirmed SARS-CoV-2 infection or an uninfected control (not recorded which). The CDR3 region has the DNA TGCGCCAGCAGCCCCCGACAGGGGGGAGGTACGCAGTATTTT. This gives the protein CASSPRQGGGTQYF.